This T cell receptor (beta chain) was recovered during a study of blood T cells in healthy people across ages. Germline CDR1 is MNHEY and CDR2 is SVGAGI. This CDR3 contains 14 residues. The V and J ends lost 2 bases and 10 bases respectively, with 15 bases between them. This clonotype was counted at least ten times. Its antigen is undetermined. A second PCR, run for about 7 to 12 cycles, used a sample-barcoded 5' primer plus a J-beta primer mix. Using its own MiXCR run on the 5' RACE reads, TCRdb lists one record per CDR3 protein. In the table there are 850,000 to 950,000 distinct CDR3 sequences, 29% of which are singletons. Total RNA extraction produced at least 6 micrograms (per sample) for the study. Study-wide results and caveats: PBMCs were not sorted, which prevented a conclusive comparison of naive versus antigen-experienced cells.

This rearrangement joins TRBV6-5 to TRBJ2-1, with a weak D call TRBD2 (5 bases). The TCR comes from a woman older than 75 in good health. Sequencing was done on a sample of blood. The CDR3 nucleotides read TGTGCCAGCAGTTACGGTCGGGTGACGGGGGAGCAGTTCTTC. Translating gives CASSYGRVTGEQFF.